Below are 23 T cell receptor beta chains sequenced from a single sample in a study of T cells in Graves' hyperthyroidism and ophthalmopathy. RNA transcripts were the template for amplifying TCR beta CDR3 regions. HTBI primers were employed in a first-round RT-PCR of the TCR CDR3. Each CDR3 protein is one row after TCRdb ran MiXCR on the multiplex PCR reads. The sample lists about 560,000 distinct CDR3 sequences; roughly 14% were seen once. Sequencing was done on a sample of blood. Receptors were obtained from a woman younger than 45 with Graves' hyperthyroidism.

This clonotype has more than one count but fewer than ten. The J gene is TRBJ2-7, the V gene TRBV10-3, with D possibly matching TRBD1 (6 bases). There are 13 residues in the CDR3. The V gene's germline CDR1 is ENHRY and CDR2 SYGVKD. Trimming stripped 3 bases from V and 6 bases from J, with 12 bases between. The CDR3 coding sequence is TGTGCCATCAGTGAAGGGGGTGCATCCGAGCAGTACTTC. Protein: CAISEGGASEQYF.

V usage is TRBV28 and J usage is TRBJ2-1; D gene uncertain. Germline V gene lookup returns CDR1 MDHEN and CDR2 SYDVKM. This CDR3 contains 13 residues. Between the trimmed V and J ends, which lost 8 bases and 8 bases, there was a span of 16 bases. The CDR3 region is CASSPGDIHEQFF. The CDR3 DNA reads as TGTGCCAGCTCCCCAGGTGATATTCATGAGCAGTTCTTC.

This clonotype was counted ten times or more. CDR3 sequence: CASSLGRDRIVLGTQYF. The CDR3 nucleotides read TGCGCCAGCAGCTTGGGTCGGGACAGGATCGTCTTGGGTACGCAGTATTTT. The gene calls are TRBV5-1 and TRBJ2-3, with 8 bases identical to TRBD1. Per germline, CDR1 SGHRS and CDR2 YFSETQ. The ends lost 0 bases at V and 8 bases at J; junction bases unmatched: 14. This CDR3 has 17 residues.

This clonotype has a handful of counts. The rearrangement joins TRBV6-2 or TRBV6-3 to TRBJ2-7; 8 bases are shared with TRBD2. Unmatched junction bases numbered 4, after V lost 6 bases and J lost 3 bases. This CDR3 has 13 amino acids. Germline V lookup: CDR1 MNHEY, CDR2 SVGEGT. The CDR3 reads CASRGTRLYEQYF. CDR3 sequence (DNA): TGTGCCAGCAGAGGGACTAGACTCTACGAGCAGTACTTC.

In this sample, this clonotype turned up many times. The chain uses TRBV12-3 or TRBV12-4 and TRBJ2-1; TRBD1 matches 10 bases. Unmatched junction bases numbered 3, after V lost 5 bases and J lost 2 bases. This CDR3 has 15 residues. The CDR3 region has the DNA TGTGCCAGCAGTCCCGGACAGGGGGCCTACAATGAGCAGTTCTTC. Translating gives CASSPGQGAYNEQFF.

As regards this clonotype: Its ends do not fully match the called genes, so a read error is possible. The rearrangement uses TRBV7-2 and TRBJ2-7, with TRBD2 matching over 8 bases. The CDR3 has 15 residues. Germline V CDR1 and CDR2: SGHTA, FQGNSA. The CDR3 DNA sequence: TGTGTCAGCAGCCCCGGACTAGCAGGAGTATTCGAGCAGTACTTC. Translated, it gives CVSSPGLAGVFEQYF.

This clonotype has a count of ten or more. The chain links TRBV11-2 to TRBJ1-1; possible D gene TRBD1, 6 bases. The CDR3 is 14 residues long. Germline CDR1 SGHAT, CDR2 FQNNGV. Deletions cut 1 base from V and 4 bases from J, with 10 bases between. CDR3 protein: CASSLGGAFTEAFF. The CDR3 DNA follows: TGTGCCAGCAGCTTAGGGGGGGCTTTCACTGAAGCTTTCTTT.

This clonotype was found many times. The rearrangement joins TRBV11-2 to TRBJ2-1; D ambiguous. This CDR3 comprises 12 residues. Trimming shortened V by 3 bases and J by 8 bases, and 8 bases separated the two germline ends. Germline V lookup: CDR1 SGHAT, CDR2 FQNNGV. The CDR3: CASSFPRHEQFF. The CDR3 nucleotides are TGTGCCAGCAGCTTCCCCCGTCATGAGCAGTTCTTC.

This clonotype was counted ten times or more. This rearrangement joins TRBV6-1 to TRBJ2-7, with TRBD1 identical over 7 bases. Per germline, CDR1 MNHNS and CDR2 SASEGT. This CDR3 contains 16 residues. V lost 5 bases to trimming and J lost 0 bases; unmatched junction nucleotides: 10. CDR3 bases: TGTGCCAGCAGTTCAGTGGGGACAGTGAGCTCCTACGAGCAGTACTTC. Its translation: CASSSVGTVSSYEQYF.

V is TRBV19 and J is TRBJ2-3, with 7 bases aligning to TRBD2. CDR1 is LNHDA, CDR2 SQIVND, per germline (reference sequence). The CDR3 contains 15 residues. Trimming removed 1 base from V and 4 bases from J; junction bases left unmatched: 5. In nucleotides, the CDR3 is TGTGCCAGTAGTATAGCGGGAGGTTGGTCAGATACGCAGTATTTT. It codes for CASSIAGGWSDTQYF.

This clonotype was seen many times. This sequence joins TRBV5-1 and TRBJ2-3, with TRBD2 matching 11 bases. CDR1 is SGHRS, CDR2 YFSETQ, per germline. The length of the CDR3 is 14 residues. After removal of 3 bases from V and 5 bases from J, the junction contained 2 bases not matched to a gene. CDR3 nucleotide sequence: TGCGCCAGCAGCTACGGACTAGCGGGAGATACGCAGTATTTT. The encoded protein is CASSYGLAGDTQYF.

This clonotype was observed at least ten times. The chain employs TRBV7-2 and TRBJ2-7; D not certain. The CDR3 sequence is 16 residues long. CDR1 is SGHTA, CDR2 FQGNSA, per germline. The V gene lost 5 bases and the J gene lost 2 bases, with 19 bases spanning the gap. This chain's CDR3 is CASSRTVGLSPYEQYF. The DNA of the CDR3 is TGTGCCAGCAGCCGAACCGTGGGCCTTTCCCCCTACGAGCAGTACTTC.

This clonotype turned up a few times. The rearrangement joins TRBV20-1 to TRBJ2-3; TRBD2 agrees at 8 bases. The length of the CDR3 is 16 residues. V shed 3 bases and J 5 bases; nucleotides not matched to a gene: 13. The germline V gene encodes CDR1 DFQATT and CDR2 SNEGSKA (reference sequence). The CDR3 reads CSARDPLSGSVDTQYF. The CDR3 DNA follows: TGCAGTGCTAGGGACCCCTTGAGCGGGAGTGTAGATACGCAGTATTTT.

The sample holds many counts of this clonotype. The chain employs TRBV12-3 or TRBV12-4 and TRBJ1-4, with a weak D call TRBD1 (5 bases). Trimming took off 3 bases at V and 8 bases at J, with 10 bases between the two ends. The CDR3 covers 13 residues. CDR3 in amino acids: CASSFRVKEKLFF. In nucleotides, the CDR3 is TGTGCCAGCAGTTTCAGGGTTAAGGAAAAACTGTTTTTT.

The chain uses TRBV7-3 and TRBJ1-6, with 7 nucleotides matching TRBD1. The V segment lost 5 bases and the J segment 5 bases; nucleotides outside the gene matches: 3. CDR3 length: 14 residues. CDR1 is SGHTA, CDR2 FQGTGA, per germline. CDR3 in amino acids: CASSKTGNNSPLHF. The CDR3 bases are TGTGCCAGCAGCAAGACAGGGAATAATTCACCCCTCCACTTT.

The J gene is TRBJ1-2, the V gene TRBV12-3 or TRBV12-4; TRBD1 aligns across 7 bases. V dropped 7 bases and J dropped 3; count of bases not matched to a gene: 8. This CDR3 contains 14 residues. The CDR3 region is CASTFEGADYGYTF. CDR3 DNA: TGTGCCAGCACCTTTGAGGGGGCAGACTATGGCTACACCTTC.

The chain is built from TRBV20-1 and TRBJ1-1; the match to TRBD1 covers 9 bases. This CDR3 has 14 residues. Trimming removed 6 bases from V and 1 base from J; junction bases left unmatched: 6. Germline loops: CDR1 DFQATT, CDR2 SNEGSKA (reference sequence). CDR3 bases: TGCAGTGCGGATCCGGGACAGGGGAACACTGAAGCTTTCTTT. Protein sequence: CSADPGQGNTEAFF.

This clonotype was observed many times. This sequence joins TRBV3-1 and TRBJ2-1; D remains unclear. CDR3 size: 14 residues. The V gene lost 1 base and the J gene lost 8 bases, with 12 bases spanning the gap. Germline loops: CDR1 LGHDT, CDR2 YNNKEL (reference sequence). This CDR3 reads CASSQGARAYEQFF. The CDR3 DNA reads TGTGCCAGCAGCCAAGGCGCTAGGGCATATGAGCAGTTCTTC.

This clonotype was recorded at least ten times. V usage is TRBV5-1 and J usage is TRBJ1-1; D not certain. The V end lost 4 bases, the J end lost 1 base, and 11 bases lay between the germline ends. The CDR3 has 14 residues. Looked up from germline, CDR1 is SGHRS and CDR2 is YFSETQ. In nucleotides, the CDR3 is TGCGCCAGCAGCCCAGGACCGGCGAACACTGAAGCTTTCTTT. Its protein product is CASSPGPANTEAFF. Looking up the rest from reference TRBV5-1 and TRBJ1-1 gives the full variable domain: KAGVTQTPRYLIKTRGQQVTLSCSPISGHRSVSWYQQTPGQGLQFLFEYFSETQRNKGNFPGRFSGRQFSNSRSEMNVSTLELGDSALYLCASSPGPANTEAFFGQGTRLTVV.

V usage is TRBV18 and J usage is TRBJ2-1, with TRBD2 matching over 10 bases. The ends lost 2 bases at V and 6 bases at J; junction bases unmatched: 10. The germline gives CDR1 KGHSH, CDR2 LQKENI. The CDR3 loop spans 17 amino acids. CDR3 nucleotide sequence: TGTGCCAGCTCACCAGTTTGGCGGCTAGCGGGAGCCAATGAGCAGTTCTTC. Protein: CASSPVWRLAGANEQFF.

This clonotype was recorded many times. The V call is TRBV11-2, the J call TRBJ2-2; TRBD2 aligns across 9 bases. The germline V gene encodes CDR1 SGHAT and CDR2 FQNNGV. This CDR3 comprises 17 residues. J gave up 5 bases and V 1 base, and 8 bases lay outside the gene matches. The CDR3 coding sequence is TGTGCCAGCAGCTTAGTTGGCACTAGCGGGTGGACCGGGGAGCTGTTTTTT. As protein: CASSLVGTSGWTGELFF. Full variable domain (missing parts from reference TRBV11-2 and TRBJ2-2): EAGVAQSPRYKIIEKRQSVAFWCNPISGHATLYWYQQILGQGPKLLIQFQNNGVVDDSQLPKDRFSAERLKGVDSTLKIQPAKLEDSAVYLCASSLVGTSGWTGELFFGEGSRLTVL.

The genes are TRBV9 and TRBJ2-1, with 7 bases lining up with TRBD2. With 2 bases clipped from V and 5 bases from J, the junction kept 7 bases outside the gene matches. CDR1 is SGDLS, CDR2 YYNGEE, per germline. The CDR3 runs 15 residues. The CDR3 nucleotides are TGTGCCAGCAGCGTGGGGGGAGGGTCTGACAATGAGCAGTTCTTC. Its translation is CASSVGGGSDNEQFF.

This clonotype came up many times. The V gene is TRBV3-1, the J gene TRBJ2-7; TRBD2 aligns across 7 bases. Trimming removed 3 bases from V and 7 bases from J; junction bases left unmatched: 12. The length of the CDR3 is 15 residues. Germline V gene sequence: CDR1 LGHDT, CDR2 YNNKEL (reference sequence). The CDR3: CASSQGPTGGREQYF. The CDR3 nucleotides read TGTGCCAGCAGCCAGGGCCCGACGGGAGGCCGAGAGCAGTACTTC.